The next 30 T cell receptor beta chains were all read from a single sample in a study of breast tumors, draining lymph nodes, adjacent tissues. In TCRdb, the multiplex PCR reads were re-called with MiXCR into one record per CDR3 protein. The table includes 150,000 to 200,000 distinct CDR3 sequences, roughly 30% detected once. Samples came from axillary lymph nodes draining the breast cancer. Input material: axillary lymph node tissue. All receptors come from a female donor with breast cancer. Some clones in this sample may be carry-over from other donors' samples.

Remarks on this clonotype: Its ends do not fully match the called genes, so a read error is possible. V is TRBV7-9 and J is TRBJ1-2; 7 positions match TRBD1. Germline-derived CDR1 and CDR2 are SEHNR and FQNEAQ (reference sequence). The CDR3 spans 15 residues. The CDR3 region is CASSLWKGADYGYPF. CDR3 DNA: TGTGCCAGCAGCTTATGGAAGGGGGCTGACTATGGCTACCCCTTC.

J is TRBJ1-2 and V is TRBV30; tentative D call: TRBD1 (5 bases). The CDR3 contains 13 residues. The V and J ends lost 0 bases and 8 bases respectively, with 13 bases between them. Germline V gene lookup returns CDR1 GTSNPN and CDR2 SVGIG (reference sequence). Here the CDR3 DNA reads TGTGCCTGGAGTGTACTACAGGCGCGGGGCTACACCTTC. It is translated as CAWSVLQARGYTF.

With regard to this clonotype: One base away lies a much larger clone, so this may be a sequencing read error. The CDR3 ends on some other residue instead of the conserved phenylalanine or tryptophan, so this is likely a read error. This sequence joins TRBV6-5 and TRBJ1-5, with D unresolved. Per the germline V gene, CDR1 is MNHEY and CDR2 is SVGAGI. This CDR3 is built from 12 residues. V lost 8 bases to trimming and J lost 5 bases, with 10 bases between them. The CDR3 DNA sequence: TGTGCCAGCGGGTTACGTCATCAGCCCCAGCATTCT. This translates into CASGLRHQPQHS.

V and J are TRBV29-1 and TRBJ2-2, with 10 nucleotides matching TRBD1. Germline values: CDR1 SQVTM, CDR2 ANQGSEA. The trim removed 7 bases at V and 0 bases at J, leaving 5 bases unmatched. The CDR3 runs to 15 residues. CDR3 protein: CSAPGQGTNTGELFF. DNA of the CDR3: TGCAGCGCTCCGGGACAGGGGACGAACACCGGGGAGCTGTTTTTT.

The chain couples TRBV13 to TRBJ1-4; 7 bases align to TRBD1. CDR3 length equals 15 residues. Germline CDR1 PRHDT, CDR2 FYEKMQ (reference sequence). With V trimmed by 0 bases and J by 6 bases, 4 bases remained unmatched. The CDR3 reads CASSLGTGKDEKLFF. CDR3 bases: TGTGCCAGCAGCTTAGGGACAGGGAAAGATGAAAAACTGTTTTTT.

Many counts were recorded for this clonotype. The chain combines TRBV7-6 with TRBJ2-2; no reliable D call. V lost 4 bases to trimming and J lost 5 bases, with 8 bases between them. CDR3 size: 13 residues. CDR1 and CDR2 from the germline V gene are SGHVS and FNYEAQ. The CDR3 region is CASSYSVTGELFF. Here the CDR3 DNA reads TGTGCCAGCAGCTATAGTGTGACCGGGGAGCTGTTTTTT.

This clonotype was observed at least ten times. This chain connects TRBV7-9 to TRBJ2-7; 10 nucleotides align to TRBD1. V trimming: 3 bases; J trimming: 3 bases; junction bases outside the gene matches: 5. CDR1 and CDR2 (germline): SEHNR, FQNEAQ (reference sequence). There are 15 residues in the CDR3. The CDR3 bases are TGTGCCAGCAGCTTTCCGGGACAGGGGATCTACGAGCAGTACTTC. It encodes CASSFPGQGIYEQYF.

This clonotype was counted many times. The gene calls are TRBV12-3 or TRBV12-4 and TRBJ2-5; 8 bases agree with TRBD2. The CDR3 loop spans 12 amino acids. Trimming removed 5 bases from V and 14 bases from J; junction bases left unmatched: 10. The chain's CDR3 is CASSPGGDPEYF. The CDR3 coding sequence is TGTGCCAGCAGTCCGGGGGGGGACCCGGAATACTTC.

CDR3 nucleotide sequence: TGTGCCAGCAGCTTGCAAAGGACTGAAGCTTTCTTT. Residues: CASSLQRTEAFF. The V and J genes are TRBV5-6 and TRBJ1-1; no definite D call. V was clipped by 1 base and J by 5 bases, with 6 bases between them. The CDR3 is made up of 12 amino acids. CDR1 and CDR2 from the germline V gene are SGHDT and YYEEEE. Full variable domain (outside the CDR3, taken from reference TRBV5-6 and TRBJ1-1): DAGVTQSPTHLIKTRGQQVTLRCSPKSGHDTVSWYQQALGQGPQFIFQYYEEEERQRGNFPDRFSGHQFPNYSSELNVNALLLGDSALYLCASSLQRTEAFFGQGTRLTVV.

For the CDR3, the DNA is TGTGCCCCAGGACACTCAACCCACGAGCAGTACTTC. Amino acid sequence: CAPGHSTHEQYF. The gene calls are TRBV10-3 and TRBJ2-7; D may be TRBD1 (5 bases). From germline, CDR1 is ENHRY and CDR2 SYGVKD. CDR3 size: 12 residues. Between the trimmed V and J ends, which lost 11 bases and 5 bases, there was a span of 16 bases.

Notes on this clonotype: This may be a read error: a much more frequent sequence differs by one nucleotide. The chain links TRBV18 to TRBJ1-4; possible D gene TRBD1, 6 bases. The CDR3 consists of 15 residues. In germline, CDR1 is KGHSH, CDR2 LQKENI. V lost 6 bases to trimming and J lost 8 bases, with 19 bases between them. CDR3 sequence reads: CASSTGMGRAEKLFF. CDR3 DNA: TGTGCCAGCTCGACAGGCATGGGGCGGGCGGAAAAACTGTTTTTT. Full variable domain (remainder filled in from reference TRBV18 and TRBJ1-4): NAGVMQNPRHLVRRRGQEARLRCSPMKGHSHVYWYRQLPEEGLKFMVYLQKENIIDESGMPKERFSAEFPKEGPSILRIQQVVRGDSAAYFCASSTGMGRAEKLFFGSGTQLSVL.

The chain links TRBV12-3 or TRBV12-4 to TRBJ2-7; TRBD1 agrees at 7 bases. The CDR3 runs to 12 residues. CDR3 sequence reads: CATRQGPYEQYF. CDR3 DNA: TGTGCTACACGACAGGGTCCCTACGAGCAGTACTTC.

To note about this clonotype: A single base separates this from a much larger clone, so it may be a read error. V is TRBV6-1 and J is TRBJ1-5; maybe TRBD1 (6 bases). Germline lookup yields CDR1 MNHNS and CDR2 SASEGT. This CDR3 has 16 residues. The CDR3 region has the DNA TGTGCCAGCGGTGAACCAGGCAGGGGAAGGAATCAGCCCCAGCATTTT. It is translated as CASGEPGRGRNQPQHF.

This clonotype occurred many times. This rearrangement joins TRBV7-9 to TRBJ1-2; 8 bases are a match to TRBD1. Per the germline V gene, CDR1 is SEHNR and CDR2 is FQNEAQ (reference sequence). The CDR3 totals 15 residues. The junction had 3 bases not matched to a gene; V was cut back by 3 bases and J by 0 bases. CDR3 sequence (DNA): TGTGCCAGCAGCTTGGACAGGGCTGCTAACTATGGCTACACCTTC. Residues: CASSLDRAANYGYTF.

The gene calls are TRBV12-5 and TRBJ1-2; TRBD1 matches at 8 bases. The germline gives CDR1 LGHNT, CDR2 FRNRAP. The CDR3 has 13 residues. V lost 9 bases to trimming and J lost 5 bases; unmatched junction nucleotides: 8. CDR3 coding DNA: TGTGCTAGATCGTTCCAGGGGGCTTATGGCTACACCTTC. It codes for CARSFQGAYGYTF.

A few counts support this clonotype. The CDR3 region is CASSDGGRGSQPQHF. CDR3 nucleotide sequence: TGTGCCAGCAGTGACGGGGGCAGGGGAAGCCAGCCCCAGCATTTT. This rearrangement joins TRBV2 to TRBJ1-5, with a possible D match to TRBD1 (6 bases). V lost 3 bases, J lost 7 bases, and 16 bases lay in between. Germline V gene data show CDR1 as SNHLY and CDR2 as FYNNEI. The CDR3 length is 15 residues. Full variable domain (outside the CDR3, taken from reference TRBV2 and TRBJ1-5): EPEVTQTPSHQVTQMGQEVILRCVPISNHLYFYWYRQILGQKVEFLVSFYNNEISEKSEIFDDQFSVERPDGSNFTLKIRSTKLEDSAMYFCASSDGGRGSQPQHFGDGTRLSIL.

This clonotype was found many times. V is TRBV19 and J is TRBJ1-2; perhaps TRBD1 as D (5 bases). Trimming cost V 4 bases and J 2 bases, with 11 bases left between them. CDR1 is LNHDA, CDR2 SQIVND, per germline (reference sequence). The length of the CDR3 is 14 residues. The CDR3 bases are TGTGCCAGTAGTACTCAGGGCCGCAACTATGGCTACACCTTC. The encoded protein is CASSTQGRNYGYTF.

The V gene is TRBV20-1, the J gene TRBJ1-5, with 7 bases that match TRBD1. CDR3 length equals 15 residues. Per the germline V gene, CDR1 is DFQATT and CDR2 is SNEGSKA (reference sequence). V dropped 0 bases and J dropped 4; count of bases not matched to a gene: 6. The CDR3 loop is CSARDWGQKNQPQHF. CDR3 DNA sequence: TGCAGTGCTAGAGATTGGGGACAGAAGAATCAGCCCCAGCATTTT.

This clonotype was seen ten or more times. The chain is built from TRBV13 and TRBJ2-2; D is possibly TRBD2 (6 bases). The V gene's germline CDR1 is PRHDT and CDR2 FYEKMQ (reference sequence). There are 16 residues in the CDR3. The germline V and J ends were trimmed by 2 bases and 0 bases, with 10 bases remaining between them. The CDR3 reads CASSLMGGTNTGELFF. The CDR3 DNA sequence: TGTGCCAGCAGCTTAATGGGCGGGACGAACACCGGGGAGCTGTTTTTT.

In its sample, this clonotype was seen many times. The chain employs TRBV6-6 and TRBJ1-6, with TRBD1 identical over 7 bases. The CDR3 runs to 18 residues. The trim removed 4 bases at V and 0 bases at J, leaving 9 bases unmatched. Germline V lookup: CDR1 MNHNY, CDR2 SVGAGI (reference sequence). CDR3 residues: CASSSPGTESSYNSPLHF. The CDR3 coding sequence is TGTGCCAGCAGTTCCCCCGGGACAGAGAGCTCCTATAATTCACCCCTCCACTTT.

This clonotype occurred a few times. An end of the junction does not agree with germline; a read error may underlie this. The genes are TRBV7-2 and TRBJ1-3, with D possibly TRBD1 on 5 matching bases. This CDR3 region has 17 residues. Per germline, CDR1 SGHTA and CDR2 FQGNSA. CDR3 sequence (DNA): TGTGCCAGCAGCTTCGCAGGGAGCCGCCTCTCTGGAAACCCCATATATTTT. Residues: CASSFAGSRLSGNPIYF.

This clonotype turned up a few times. The chain links TRBV6-5 to TRBJ2-3; D ambiguous. Germline values: CDR1 MNHEY, CDR2 SVGAGI. V lost 0 bases, J lost 2 bases, and 9 bases lay in between. The CDR3 has 15 residues. In DNA, the CDR3 is TGTGCCAGCAGTTACTCCGCGGAGTTCACAGATACGCAGTATTTT. This gives the protein CASSYSAEFTDTQYF.

Details on this clonotype: A much larger clone differs by one base, so this may be a read error. The chain joins TRBV13 to TRBJ2-1, with 7 bases lining up with TRBD1. The length of the CDR3 is 15 residues. Germline V gives CDR1 PRHDT, CDR2 FYEKMQ (reference sequence). CDR3 nucleotide sequence: TGTGCCAGCAGCTTACGGGGACAGCGAGACAATGAGCAGTCCTTC. It codes for CASSLRGQRDNEQSF.

A few counts support this clonotype. A much larger clonotype is one base distant, so this may be a read error. The chain employs TRBV12-3 or TRBV12-4 and TRBJ2-1; D is unclear. The CDR3 sequence is 11 residues long. The CDR3: CASSLMREQLF. In DNA form, the CDR3 reads TGTGCCAGCAGTTTGATGAGAGAGCAGCTCTTC.

This clonotype was counted a few times. This sequence may be a read error, since a much larger clone differs from it by one base. The V gene is TRBV7-2, the J gene TRBJ2-7; perhaps TRBD2 as D (5 bases). Germline loops: CDR1 SGHTA, CDR2 FQGNSA. This CDR3 has 14 residues. CDR3 region: CACSLERGSYEQYF. CDR3 bases: TGTGCCTGCAGCTTAGAACGGGGCTCCTACGAGCAGTACTTC.

This clonotype was seen many times. The CDR3, as DNA: TGTGCCAGTAGTTCGGGGCAGGGGGTTGGCTACACCTTC. It codes for CASSSGQGVGYTF. The chain links TRBV19 to TRBJ1-2, with 7 positions matching TRBD1. This CDR3 is built from 13 residues. With V trimmed by 5 bases and J by 7 bases, 7 bases remained unmatched. Germline V lookup: CDR1 LNHDA, CDR2 SQIVND (reference sequence).

The V gene is TRBV9, the J gene TRBJ1-3, with D possibly matching TRBD1 (5 bases). This CDR3 has 15 residues. Germline V lookup: CDR1 SGDLS, CDR2 YYNGEE. V lost 0 bases and J lost 7, with 14 bases in between. CDR3 region: CASSVDGGAGNTIYF. CDR3 DNA: TGTGCCAGCAGCGTAGACGGGGGTGCAGGCAACACCATATATTTT.

This clonotype was detected ten times or more. The chain combines TRBV10-1 with TRBJ1-2; no reliable D call. Germline V CDR1 and CDR2: WNHNN, SYGVQD (reference sequence). The CDR3 has 16 residues. Trimming stripped 2 bases from V and 8 bases from J, with 21 bases between. CDR3 loop: CASSEKWPHTTWGYTF. In DNA form, the CDR3 reads TGCGCCAGCAGTGAGAAGTGGCCTCACACCACGTGGGGCTACACCTTC.

J is TRBJ1-6 and V is TRBV11-1; TRBD1 agrees at 10 bases. Germline V gene sequence: CDR1 SGHAT, CDR2 FQDESV (reference sequence). V shed 5 bases, J shed 6 bases, and the junction held 7 bases outside the gene matches. This CDR3 is 16 amino acids long. CDR3 sequence: CASSTRTGGGNSPLHF. CDR3 nucleotides: TGTGCCAGCAGCACCAGGACAGGGGGGGGTAATTCACCCCTCCACTTT.

In regard to this clonotype: With a much larger clone just one base away, this may be a read error. The V and J genes are TRBV12-3 or TRBV12-4 and TRBJ1-2; no firm D call. Trimming removed 3 bases at V and 3 bases at J, with 8 bases between. This CDR3 has 13 amino acids. This CDR3 reads CASSFGGYYGYTF. The CDR3 DNA reads TGTGCCAGCAGTTTCGGAGGGTACTATGGCTACACCTTC.